The present T cell receptor (beta chain) was sequenced within a study of post-analysis software for immune sequencing data (dated by TCRdb to about 2015). Background on the whole study: The recorded disease courses included relapsing-remitting, secondary progressive and progressive-relapsing multiple sclerosis, and some patients had no subtype annotation. The multiple sclerosis patient repertoires were compared with 11 previously published healthy control repertoires from donors aged about 6 to 26 years. A subset of samples was prepared in parallel using single-end sample barcoding, then pooled and co-amplified after Illumina adapter ligation. The study at large found these results: Compared with controls, multiple sclerosis patients had significantly lower normalized Chao1 diversity, a finding suggesting substantial peripheral T-cell clonal expansion. The multiple sclerosis patient group was slightly younger than the control group. Patients showed significantly higher frequencies than controls for about 5 TRBV segments, among them TRBV5-6, TRBV5-1 and TRBV20-1. Direct clustering with F measure revealed strong co-clustering of samples prepared in the same batch, which led to a batch-effect correction.

Library method: PCR. The instrument given in TCRdb is Illumina HiSeq 2500. To reduce PCR and sequencing biases, unique molecular identifiers were incorporated into the TCR beta cDNA libraries. About 500,000 cDNA molecules were obtained per 1 to 10 million input T cells, so each molecule approximated one T cell. The same protocol used for the earlier healthy control dataset was applied to prepare and sequence the patient libraries. Samples belonging to the same batch were prepared together, multiplexed and sequenced on a shared HiSeq lane. Processing in the source paper ran as follows. Raw barcoded reads were processed with MIGEC, discarding single-read molecular identifier groups before consensus assembly and CDR3 extraction. Clonotype tables were post-analysed with VDJtools, normalizing diversity by down-sampling all datasets to the smallest sample size. Repertoire overlap clustering matched CDR3 amino acid but not nucleotide sequences to correct batch-related cross-sample contamination. TCRdb took the public reads, trimmed them with fastp at Q25, ran MiXCR for clone calling and kept in-frame beta chains. Every CDR3 protein is listed once, alongside the most common genes and DNA of its rows. Clone size and V and J calls follow TCRdb, not the original study. This sample comprises hundreds of thousands of distinct CDR3 sequences, around 47% of them detected only once. Together, the top ten hold approximately 1.7% of the sample.

This clonotype was observed a few times. The clone's antigen remains unknown. The input lacks base qualities; no much larger clone sits a single base away. To demonstrate the VDJtools post-analysis software, the study profiled TCR beta repertoires from the peripheral blood of about a dozen young patients with multiple sclerosis. Multiple sclerosis patients were children and adolescents aged about 6 to 15 years. Clipping removes 5 bases from V and 4 bases from J, with 7 as the unmatched junction base count. From the cysteine up to the phenylalanine, the CDR3 has a length of 16 residues. Kept here is only the CDR3 DNA, which spans 48 bases and is read in frame from base 1. CDR1 MNHEY and CDR2 SVGAGI were looked up in the germline V gene.

Rearrangement joined TRBV6-5 to TRBJ2-5, with TRBD2 identical over 13 junction bases. This sequence originates from a girl between 10 and 17 years old with multiple sclerosis. Sequencing used blood. The CDR3 protein is CASSPGTSGVRETQYF. In nucleotides, the sequence is TGTGCCAGCAGTCCCGGGACTAGCGGGGTTAGAGAGACCCAGTACTTC.